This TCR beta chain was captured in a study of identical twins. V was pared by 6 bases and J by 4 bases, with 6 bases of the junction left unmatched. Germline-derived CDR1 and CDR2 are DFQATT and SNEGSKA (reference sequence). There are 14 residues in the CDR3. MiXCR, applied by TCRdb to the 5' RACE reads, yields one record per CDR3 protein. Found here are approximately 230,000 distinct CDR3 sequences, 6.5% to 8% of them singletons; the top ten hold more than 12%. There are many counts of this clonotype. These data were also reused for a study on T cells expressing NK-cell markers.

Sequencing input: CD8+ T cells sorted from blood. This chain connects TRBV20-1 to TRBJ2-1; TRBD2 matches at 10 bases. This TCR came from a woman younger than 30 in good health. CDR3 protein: CSAITSGAYNEQFF. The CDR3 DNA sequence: TGCAGTGCGATAACTAGCGGGGCTTACAATGAGCAGTTCTTC.